The 10 T cell receptor beta chains presented below share a single source sample, sequenced in a study of blood T cell repertoires in COVID-19. Repertoires were generated with immunoSEQ multiplex PCR, while TCRdb's copy carries only in-frame clones and drops some. Among approximately 220,000 clones listed, about 90% were seen once. Sample: peripheral blood. The source of these receptors is a woman aged 45-60 years with acute or convalescent COVID-19.

This clone was observed a few times. The chain couples TRBV29-1 to TRBJ2-1, with 7 nucleotides matching TRBD1. Germline lookup yields CDR1 SQVTM and CDR2 ANQGSEA. The CDR3 runs to 14 residues. Trimming removed 4 bases from V and 0 bases from J; junction bases left unmatched: 3. CDR3 sequence: CSVVGTASYNEQFF. In nucleotides, the CDR3 is TGCAGCGTTGTTGGGACAGCCTCCTACAATGAGCAGTTCTTC.

This clone was observed a single time. The chain combines TRBV7-2 with TRBJ1-6; D perhaps matches TRBD1 (6 bases). The CDR3 totals 14 residues. Deletions cut 6 bases from V and 7 bases from J, with 13 bases between. Per germline, CDR1 SGHTA and CDR2 FQGNSA. The CDR3 here is CASRQRTANSPLHF. CDR3 nucleotides: TGTGCCAGCAGACAAAGGACAGCAAATTCACCCCTCCACTTT.

The J gene is TRBJ2-6, the V gene TRBV27; the D is unclear. Germline V gene sequence: CDR1 MNHEY, CDR2 SMNVEV (reference sequence). The CDR3 spans 13 residues. Deletions cut 1 base from V and 12 bases from J, with 10 bases between. The chain's CDR3 is CASSLFRQAVLTF. CDR3 nucleotide sequence: TGTGCCAGCAGTTTATTTCGGCAGGCCGTCCTGACTTTC.

V usage is TRBV7-9 and J usage is TRBJ2-7, with 8 bases aligning to TRBD2. This CDR3 is 15 amino acids long. Germline lookup yields CDR1 SEHNR and CDR2 FQNEAQ (reference sequence). Germline trimming cut 7 bases from V and 2 bases from J; bases unmatched to any gene: 10. The CDR3 DNA follows: TGTGCCAGCACCCCGGGGGGGGTGAATGCCTACGAGCAGTACTTC. Translating it yields CASTPGGVNAYEQYF. Drawing the rest from reference TRBV7-9 and TRBJ2-7, the complete variable domain is DTGVSQNPRHKITKRGQNVTFRCDPISEHNRLYWYRQTLGQGPEFLTYFQNEAQLEKSRLLSDRFSAERPKGSFSTLEIQRTEQGDSAMYLCASTPGGVNAYEQYFGPGTRLTVT.

CDR3 nucleotides: TGTGCCAGCAGTTTATCACCGGGGTTAGGAGGGATTGATCAGCCCCAGCATTTT. This encodes CASSLSPGLGGIDQPQHF. The rearrangement joins TRBV28 to TRBJ1-5; D gene uncertain. Germline lookup yields CDR1 MDHEN and CDR2 SYDVKM. Trimming shortened V by 1 base and J by 5 bases, and 21 bases separated the two germline ends. The CDR3 totals 18 residues.

This rearrangement joins TRBV9 to TRBJ2-7, with 8 nucleotides matching TRBD2. This CDR3 has 16 amino acids. V lost 4 bases to trimming and J lost 1 base; unmatched junction nucleotides: 10. Germline V gives CDR1 SGDLS, CDR2 YYNGEE. The CDR3 DNA sequence: TGTGCCAGCAGCCCGGGAGGGGGAATCGAATCCTACGAGCAGTACTTC. Encoded protein: CASSPGGGIESYEQYF.

This sequence joins TRBV11-2 and TRBJ2-1, with D maybe TRBD1 (8 bases). Looked up from germline, CDR1 is SGHAT and CDR2 is FQNNGV. Trimming pared 5 bases from V and 5 bases from J, leaving 19 bases between. This CDR3 is built from 16 residues. CDR3 coding DNA: TGTGCCAGCAGCATCACAGGGGGAGGGATACACAATGAGCAGTTCTTC. Translating it yields CASSITGGGIHNEQFF.

The chain is built from TRBV18 and TRBJ2-3; 8 nucleotides line up with TRBD2. Germline V gene lookup returns CDR1 KGHSH and CDR2 LQKENI. The length of the CDR3 is 16 residues. Losses at the gene ends were 7 bases for V and 6 bases for J; bases not matched to a gene: 15. CDR3 DNA sequence: TGTGCCAGCTTCCGCCCGGGTCTAGCGGGTTCGGATACGCAGTATTTT. This codes for CASFRPGLAGSDTQYF.

The rearrangement links TRBV12-5 to TRBJ2-1; TRBD2 matches at 12 bases. The germline V gene has CDR1 LGHNT and CDR2 FRNRAP. This CDR3 is built from 15 residues. After removal of 2 bases from V and 7 bases from J, the junction contained 3 bases not matched to a gene. The CDR3 spells CASGLRLAGENEQFF. The CDR3, as DNA: TGTGCTAGTGGTTTGAGACTAGCGGGAGAAAATGAGCAGTTCTTC.

The chain is built from TRBV5-1 and TRBJ2-7; a possible D gene is TRBD2 (6 bases). CDR1 is SGHRS and CDR2 is YFSETQ in the germline V gene. The CDR3 totals 14 residues. The ends were cut back, 0 bases at V and 5 bases at J, with 12 bases in the middle. CDR3 amino acids: CASSLVVREDEQYF. In DNA form, the CDR3 reads TGCGCCAGCAGCTTGGTAGTCAGGGAGGACGAGCAGTACTTC.